Here is one TCR beta chain with its context. Profiled with immunoSEQ multiplex PCR; TCRdb holds only in-frame clones, not every one. This sample yields 81,000 or so clones, of which roughly 86% are seen a single time; around 1% belongs to the top ten. This record belongs to a study of radiotherapy plus CTLA-4 blockade in lung cancer. The CDR3 runs to 15 residues. The V gene end was trimmed by 5 bases and the J gene end by 3 bases; junction bases not matched to a gene: 4. From germline, CDR1 is SEHNR and CDR2 FQNEAQ (reference sequence). The receptor's source is a human donor with non-small cell lung cancer who had stable disease on radiotherapy plus ipilimumab. The source material was peripheral blood, sampled from a patient treated with radiotherapy plus ipilimumab. The V and J genes are TRBV7-9 and TRBJ2-5; 12 bases are a match to TRBD2. CDR3: CASSPRLAGEETQYF. CDR3 coding DNA: TGTGCCAGCAGCCCCCGACTAGCGGGGGAAGAGACCCAGTACTTC.